This entry lists 23 T cell receptor beta chains sequenced from one sample in a study of blood T cell repertoires in COVID-19. Here immunoSEQ multiplex PCR was the method, and the copy in TCRdb shows in-frame clones only, minus some. The sample shows 200,000 to 250,000 clones, roughly 85% of them seen only once. The source material was peripheral blood. All receptors come from a young man who had recovered from COVID-19.

The chain links TRBV7-6 to TRBJ1-2, with no clear D. Germline V gene sequence: CDR1 SGHVS, CDR2 FNYEAQ. The V gene lost 5 bases and the J gene lost 6 bases, with 19 bases spanning the gap. CDR3 size: 15 residues. The CDR3 region is CASSLLVYGEDGYTF. The CDR3 DNA sequence: TGTGCCAGCAGCCTCTTGGTCTACGGGGAGGATGGCTACACCTTC.

This clone came up once. The chain recombines TRBV27 with TRBJ2-1, with 8 bases matching TRBD1. The CDR3 loop spans 15 amino acids. V shed 6 bases and J 7 bases; nucleotides not matched to a gene: 11. Germline CDR1 reads MNHEY; CDR2 reads SMNVEV (reference sequence). DNA for the CDR3: TGTGCCAGCAGCCCTAGACCAGGGGGCACAAATGAGCAGTTCTTC. This translates into CASSPRPGGTNEQFF.

The gene calls are TRBV11-2 and TRBJ2-3, with D perhaps TRBD2 (6 bases). The CDR3 has 17 residues. Germline V gives CDR1 SGHAT, CDR2 FQNNGV. V lost 4 bases and J 5 bases, leaving 22 bases between the germline ends. The CDR3 DNA follows: TGTGCCAGCAGCTCTCCGGGACTCCCTAAACCCTTAGATACGCAGTATTTT. It translates to CASSSPGLPKPLDTQYF.

This clone was detected a few times. The chain is built from TRBV6-5 and TRBJ2-2, with D unclear. Between the trimmed V and J ends, which lost 2 bases and 6 bases, there was a span of 4 bases. Germline lookup yields CDR1 MNHEY and CDR2 SVGAGI. The CDR3 is 12 residues long. The CDR3 nucleotides read TGTGCCAGCAGTTACCCATCCGGGGAGCTGTTTTTT. Amino acids: CASSYPSGELFF.

This clone was recorded once. The J gene is TRBJ1-1, the V gene TRBV27, with 10 bases lining up with TRBD1. V trimming: 4 bases; J trimming: 0 bases; junction bases outside the gene matches: 8. Germline assignment: CDR1 MNHEY and CDR2 SMNVEV (reference sequence). The CDR3 loop spans 17 amino acids. CDR3 sequence (DNA): TGTGCCAGCAGTTCTCGCAGGACAGGGGGTATGAACACTGAAGCTTTCTTT. Protein sequence: CASSSRRTGGMNTEAFF.

The chain carries TRBV19 and TRBJ1-2; 10 nucleotides line up with TRBD1. The CDR3 extends over 13 amino acids. Germline CDR1 is LNHDA and CDR2 is SQIVND (reference sequence). V shed 4 bases, J shed 4 bases, and the junction held 0 bases outside the gene matches. CDR3 DNA: TGTGCCAGTAGTAGGGACAGGGGCTATGGCTACACCTTC. Protein: CASSRDRGYGYTF. The entire variable domain, with the rest obtained from reference TRBV19 and TRBJ1-2, is as follows: DGGITQSPKYLFRKEGQNVTLSCEQNLNHDAMYWYRQDPGQGLRLIYYSQIVNDFQKGDIAEGYSVSREKKESFPLTVTSAQKNPTAFYLCASSRDRGYGYTFGSGTRLTVV.

The chain combines TRBV18 with TRBJ2-7; 8 bases are shared with TRBD1. CDR1 and CDR2 (germline): KGHSH, LQKENI. The V segment lost 3 bases and the J segment 2 bases; nucleotides outside the gene matches: 12. This CDR3 has 17 residues. This CDR3 is CASSPRGQGTGAYEQYF. The CDR3 DNA is TGTGCCAGCTCACCCCGAGGACAGGGAACGGGCGCCTACGAGCAGTACTTC.

V gene TRBV9 combines with J gene TRBJ2-5; 12 bases match TRBD2. V lost 3 bases to trimming and J lost 5 bases; unmatched junction nucleotides: 11. Germline-derived CDR1 and CDR2 are SGDLS and YYNGEE. This CDR3 contains 17 residues. For the CDR3, the DNA is TGTGCCAGCAGCGCCAGACTAGCGGGGGTGGGTCGGGAGACCCAGTACTTC. It specifies CASSARLAGVGRETQYF.

The gene calls are TRBV20-1 and TRBJ2-3, with 7 nucleotides matching TRBD1. V dropped 3 bases and J dropped 1; count of bases not matched to a gene: 10. The CDR3 sequence is 16 residues long. Germline values: CDR1 DFQATT, CDR2 SNEGSKA (reference sequence). The CDR3 nucleotides read TGCAGTGCTAGTGGGGACAGCCGTTGGCGCACAGATACGCAGTATTTT. This gives the protein CSASGDSRWRTDTQYF.

Comment on this clone: Other DNA sequences in this sample translate to the same CDR3. The chain links TRBV6-5 to TRBJ2-2; 9 nucleotides match TRBD1. CDR3 length equals 14 residues. The germline V gene encodes CDR1 MNHEY and CDR2 SVGAGI. After removal of 6 bases from V and 3 bases from J, the junction contained 2 bases not matched to a gene. The CDR3 nucleotides are TGTGCCAGCAGGGACAGGGGATACACCGGGGAGCTGTTTTTT. Translating it yields CASRDRGYTGELFF.

CDR3 region: CASSQEWGVTQETQYF. DNA of the CDR3: TGTGCCAGCAGCCAAGAGTGGGGGGTTACGCAAGAGACCCAGTACTTC. The chain couples TRBV4-2 to TRBJ2-5, with D perhaps TRBD2 (6 bases). The CDR3 loop spans 16 amino acids. Trimming cost V 0 bases and J 2 bases, with 13 bases left between them. Per the germline V gene, CDR1 is LGHNA and CDR2 is YNFKEQ.

V is TRBV28 and J is TRBJ1-1; 8 nucleotides match TRBD1. The CDR3 runs to 14 residues. Germline trimming cut 6 bases from V and 3 bases from J; bases unmatched to any gene: 6. Per germline, CDR1 MDHEN and CDR2 SYDVKM. The CDR3 DNA reads as TGTGCCAGCAGCCAGGACAGGGCGGACACTGAAGCTTTCTTT. It encodes CASSQDRADTEAFF.

This clone has only one observation. This chain joins TRBV18 and TRBJ2-7; D possibly corresponds to TRBD1 (5 bases). The CDR3 sequence is 13 residues long. CDR1 is KGHSH, CDR2 LQKENI, per germline. Trimming pared 3 bases from V and 5 bases from J, leaving 11 bases between. CDR3 sequence: CASSPKGQDEQYF. CDR3 DNA sequence: TGTGCCAGCTCACCCAAGGGGCAGGACGAGCAGTACTTC.

The chain carries TRBV2 and TRBJ2-5; 14 bases match TRBD2. V dropped 5 bases and J dropped 5; count of bases not matched to a gene: 7. Germline values: CDR1 SNHLY, CDR2 FYNNEI. This CDR3 is built from 16 residues. The CDR3 DNA reads as TGTGCCAGCAGTCATCGGACTAGCGGGGGGCCGGAGACCCAGTACTTC. Translating gives CASSHRTSGGPETQYF.

This rearrangement joins TRBV5-1 to TRBJ2-1; the match to TRBD2 covers 10 bases. The ends lost 4 bases at V and 4 bases at J; junction bases unmatched: 5. CDR1 is SGHRS and CDR2 is YFSETQ in the germline V gene. This CDR3 contains 15 residues. CDR3 DNA sequence: TGCGCCAGCAGCCCCTGGACTAGCGGATACAATGAGCAGTTCTTC. It yields the protein CASSPWTSGYNEQFF.

V is TRBV29-1 and J is TRBJ1-2, with 7 nucleotides matching TRBD1. V shed 5 bases, J shed 3 bases, and the junction held 9 bases outside the gene matches. CDR1 and CDR2 from the germline V gene are SQVTM and ANQGSEA. This CDR3 region has 14 residues. The CDR3 DNA is TGCAGCGTTATTGTGGCAGGGGGTCACTATGGCTACACCTTC. Amino acids: CSVIVAGGHYGYTF.

V gene TRBV7-9 combines with J gene TRBJ1-1; 7 nucleotides agree with TRBD1. Germline CDR1 reads SEHNR; CDR2 reads FQNEAQ (reference sequence). V shed 3 bases, J shed 4 bases, and the junction held 2 bases outside the gene matches. The CDR3 has 13 residues. The CDR3 loop reads CASSFRDSTEAFF. Written as DNA, the CDR3 is TGTGCCAGCAGCTTCCGGGACAGCACTGAAGCTTTCTTT.

There are a few counts of this clone. The chain employs TRBV19 and TRBJ1-1; D gene ambiguous. CDR3 size: 15 residues. The V and J ends lost 3 bases and 3 bases respectively, with 14 bases between them. Germline lookup yields CDR1 LNHDA and CDR2 SQIVND (reference sequence). CDR3 residues: CASSIRLLRDTEAFF. The DNA of the CDR3 is TGTGCCAGTAGTATCCGCCTGCTGCGAGACACTGAAGCTTTCTTT. The full variable domain, in which reference TRBV19 and TRBJ1-1 provide the parts outside the CDR3, is DGGITQSPKYLFRKEGQNVTLSCEQNLNHDAMYWYRQDPGQGLRLIYYSQIVNDFQKGDIAEGYSVSREKKESFPLTVTSAQKNPTAFYLCASSIRLLRDTEAFFGQGTRLTVV.

The chain carries TRBV30 and TRBJ1-2; 10 nucleotides line up with TRBD1. The CDR3 is 14 residues long. With V trimmed by 2 bases and J by 7 bases, 7 bases remained unmatched. Germline V gene lookup returns CDR1 GTSNPN and CDR2 SVGIG (reference sequence). The DNA for the CDR3 is TGTGCCTGGAGTCACGACAGGGGGCGAGTTGGCTACACCTTC. Protein product: CAWSHDRGRVGYTF.

The chain couples TRBV19 to TRBJ2-5; TRBD2 matches 9 bases. This CDR3 region has 15 residues. The germline gives CDR1 LNHDA, CDR2 SQIVND (reference sequence). With V trimmed by 6 bases and J by 2 bases, 7 bases remained unmatched. CDR3 coding DNA: TGTGCCAGTAGCCTTAGCGGGGGAGAACAAGAGACCCAGTACTTC. The encoded protein is CASSLSGGEQETQYF.

V is TRBV13 and J is TRBJ2-2; no firm D call. The CDR3 length is 15 residues. The germline gives CDR1 PRHDT, CDR2 FYEKMQ (reference sequence). The V end lost 2 bases, the J end lost 0 bases, and 7 bases lay between the germline ends. The CDR3, as DNA: TGTGCCAGCAGCTTAACTCCGGCGAACACCGGGGAGCTGTTTTTT. Translating it yields CASSLTPANTGELFF.

The V gene is TRBV19, the J gene TRBJ1-4, with D possibly matching TRBD1 (5 bases). V lost 4 bases and J 5 bases, leaving 11 bases between the germline ends. This CDR3 contains 14 residues. The germline CDR1 and CDR2 sequences are LNHDA and SQIVND (reference sequence). CDR3 amino acids: CASSTGSWNEKLFF. The DNA for the CDR3 is TGTGCCAGTAGTACAGGGTCCTGGAATGAAAAACTGTTTTTT. Filled out from reference TRBV19 and TRBJ1-4, the complete variable domain reads DGGITQSPKYLFRKEGQNVTLSCEQNLNHDAMYWYRQDPGQGLRLIYYSQIVNDFQKGDIAEGYSVSREKKESFPLTVTSAQKNPTAFYLCASSTGSWNEKLFFGSGTQLSVL.

The genes are TRBV19 and TRBJ1-1; TRBD1 is a possible D gene (5 bases). Germline CDR1 LNHDA, CDR2 SQIVND (reference sequence). This CDR3 spans 14 amino acids. The germline V and J ends were trimmed by 5 bases and 4 bases, with 14 bases remaining between them. CDR3 bases: TGTGCCAGTAGTGCGGGACCGTCGAGCACTGAAGCTTTCTTT. It yields the protein CASSAGPSSTEAFF.